This TCR beta chain was observed in a study of blood T cell repertoires in COVID-19. About the research overall: The United States, Italy and Spain were the sources of the acute and convalescent COVID-19 samples.

Sequenced by immunoSEQ multiplex PCR; TCRdb stores in-frame clones only, minus some. The sample includes 100,000 to 150,000 clones, around 89% seen only once; the top ten take under 13%. Unmatched junction bases numbered 2, after V lost 2 bases and J lost 4 bases. CDR1 and CDR2 from the germline V gene are MNHEY and SVGAGI. CDR3 length: 14 residues. This TCR derives from a man aged 50 or older with acute or convalescent COVID-19. This chain connects TRBV6-5 to TRBJ1-3, with 7 bases that match TRBD1. Sequenced sample: peripheral blood. CDR3 in DNA: TGTGCCAGCAGTTACAACAGGGGAGGAAACACCATATATTTT. Its protein product is CASSYNRGGNTIYF.